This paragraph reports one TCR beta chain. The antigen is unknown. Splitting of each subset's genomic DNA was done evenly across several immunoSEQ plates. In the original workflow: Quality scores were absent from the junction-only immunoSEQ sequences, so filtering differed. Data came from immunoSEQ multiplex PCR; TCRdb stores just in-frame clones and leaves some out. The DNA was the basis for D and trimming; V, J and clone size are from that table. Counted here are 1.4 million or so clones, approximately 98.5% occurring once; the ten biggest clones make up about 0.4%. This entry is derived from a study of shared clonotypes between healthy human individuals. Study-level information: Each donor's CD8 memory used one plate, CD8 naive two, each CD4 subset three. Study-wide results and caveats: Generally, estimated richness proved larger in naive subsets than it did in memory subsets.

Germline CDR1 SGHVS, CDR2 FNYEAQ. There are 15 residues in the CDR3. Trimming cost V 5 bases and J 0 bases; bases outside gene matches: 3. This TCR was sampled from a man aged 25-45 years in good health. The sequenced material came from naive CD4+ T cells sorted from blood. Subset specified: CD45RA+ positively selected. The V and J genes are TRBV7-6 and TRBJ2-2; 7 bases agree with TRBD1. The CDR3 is CASSMGQTNTGELFF. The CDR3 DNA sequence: TGTGCCAGCAGCATGGGACAGACGAACACCGGGGAGCTGTTTTTT.